This TCR beta chain emerged from a study of read filtering for tumor transcriptome and immune sequencing. The table lists this clonotype with many counts. This library used about 360 ng RNA and molecular barcoded adaptors spanning alpha/delta and beta/gamma chains. TCRdb redid the calling of the reads with MiXCR, one entry per CDR3 protein. This sample has around 60,000 distinct CDR3 sequences, with about 21% found just once. The sample was a population of CD138-negative cells sorted from bone marrow. The TCR sequence derives from a donor at least 40 years old with multiple myeloma.

As DNA, the CDR3 is TGCGCCAGCAGCTCGACCCTTTATGAGCAGTTCTTC. It encodes CASSSTLYEQFF. The chain combines TRBV5-1 with TRBJ2-1; D gene uncertain. Germline V lookup: CDR1 SGHRS, CDR2 YFSETQ. The CDR3 is made up of 12 amino acids. V was clipped by 3 bases and J by 8 bases, with 9 bases between them.